Presented here are 21 T cell receptor beta chains from one specimen sequenced in a study of PD-1 blockade in classical Hodgkin lymphoma. The data were produced by immunoSEQ multiplex PCR, yet TCRdb's version contains in-frame clones alone and is incomplete. The data hold about 13,000 clones, with about 93% observed a single time. All the patients suffered relapse after autologous stem cell transplantation, and brentuximab vedotin exposure differed. The sequencing used peripheral blood mononuclear cells (PBMCs), collected at baseline. The receptor source for this set is a human donor with classical Hodgkin lymphoma.

In this sample, this clone turned up a few times. V usage is TRBV7-8 and J usage is TRBJ2-7; 14 bases fit TRBD2. This CDR3 is 16 amino acids long. V lost 5 bases and J lost 2; bases outside the gene matches: 5. Germline CDR1 SGHVS, CDR2 FQNEAQ. The CDR3 here is CASSVGTSGGAYEQYF. The CDR3, as DNA: TGTGCCAGCAGCGTCGGGACTAGCGGGGGAGCCTACGAGCAGTACTTC.

On this clone itself: A much larger clonotype is one base distant, so this may be a read error. This specimen includes other DNA sequences encoding the same CDR3. This chain uses TRBV4-1 with TRBJ1-5, with TRBD1 as a possible D gene (6 bases). CDR3 length: 17 amino acids. The V and J ends lost 2 bases and 6 bases respectively, with 20 bases between them. The germline CDR1 and CDR2 sequences are MGHRA and YSYEKL. The CDR3 DNA follows: TGCGCCAGCAGCCAACGAGCGGGGGGGGCAATCGGTCAGCCCCAGCATTTT. Translation gives CASSQRAGGAIGQPQHF.

The chain recombines TRBV18 with TRBJ2-7; D not certain. Germline V gives CDR1 KGHSH, CDR2 LQKENI. The CDR3 covers 14 residues. Trimming removed 3 bases at V and 3 bases at J, with 12 bases between. The CDR3 bases are TGTGCCAGCTCACCGGAGTCTGGGGTCTACGAGCAGTACTTC. Its translation is CASSPESGVYEQYF.

The chain carries TRBV5-1 and TRBJ2-3; D is unclear. Trimming cost V 1 base and J 1 base, with 10 bases left between them. The CDR3 spans 15 residues. The germline V gene has CDR1 SGHRS and CDR2 YFSETQ. CDR3: CASSLNPLGTDTQYF. Written as DNA, the CDR3 is TGCGCCAGCAGCTTGAACCCCCTGGGCACAGATACGCAGTATTTT.

This rearrangement joins TRBV6-1 to TRBJ2-3; TRBD2 matches at 8 bases. This CDR3 is built from 15 residues. The V and J ends lost 4 bases and 3 bases, in that order; junction bases with no gene match: 6. Germline V gives CDR1 MNHNS, CDR2 SASEGT. The CDR3 reads CASSVLSGATDTQYF. The CDR3 DNA sequence: TGTGCCAGCAGTGTACTTAGCGGGGCAACAGATACGCAGTATTTT.

The V and J genes are TRBV29-1 and TRBJ2-2; D is unclear. CDR3 length: 15 residues. Trimming stripped 3 bases from V and 1 base from J, with 12 bases between. Germline V gene data show CDR1 as SQVTM and CDR2 as ANQGSEA. The CDR3 region has the DNA TGCAGCGTTGAGACTCCTACGGTGAACACCGGGGAGCTGTTTTTT. Translated, it gives CSVETPTVNTGELFF.

CDR3 DNA: TGCAGCGTTGTTTTAGGGGAGCAGTACTTC. Translating gives CSVVLGEQYF. V is TRBV29-1 and J is TRBJ2-7; D is unclear. V lost 4 bases and J 7 bases, leaving 8 bases between the germline ends. This CDR3 is 10 amino acids long. Germline V CDR1 and CDR2: SQVTM, ANQGSEA.

J is TRBJ1-2 and V is TRBV9; the D is unclear. Trimming pared 5 bases from V and 6 bases from J, leaving 14 bases between. Germline V gives CDR1 SGDLS, CDR2 YYNGEE. The CDR3 length is 13 residues. The CDR3 sequence is CASRTYGRDGYTF. CDR3 sequence (DNA): TGTGCCAGCAGGACCTACGGGAGGGATGGCTACACCTTC.

This chain uses TRBV5-1 with TRBJ1-6, with 7 bases that match TRBD1. CDR1 is SGHRS and CDR2 is YFSETQ in the germline V gene. Trimming took 0 bases from V and 2 from J; bases not matched to a gene: 8. This CDR3 spans 18 amino acids. Here the CDR3 DNA reads TGCGCCAGCAGCTTGGGTTCCAGGGGGAGACCCTATAATTCACCCCTCCACTTT. Translation: CASSLGSRGRPYNSPLHF.

The DNA of the CDR3 is TGTGCCAGCAGCCCCCGGACTAGCGGGGGGCTCCAAGAGACCCAGTACTTC. This encodes CASSPRTSGGLQETQYF. This chain links TRBV9 with TRBJ2-5, with 14 bases aligning to TRBD2. The CDR3 has 17 amino acids. The junction had 6 bases not matched to a gene; V was cut back by 4 bases and J by 1 base. Germline lookup yields CDR1 SGDLS and CDR2 YYNGEE.

This clone was recorded once. V usage is TRBV7-2 and J usage is TRBJ2-7, with D perhaps TRBD2 (6 bases). CDR3 length: 12 amino acids. Germline-derived CDR1 and CDR2 are SGHTA and FQGNSA. Trimming removed 1 base from V and 6 bases from J, with 7 bases in between. DNA for the CDR3: TGTGCCAGCAGCTTAGACGGGGGCGAGCAGTACTTC. Translating gives CASSLDGGEQYF.

Regarding this clone: The junction departs from germline at one end; a sequencing error may be responsible. The chain couples TRBV28 to TRBJ2-7; D is possibly TRBD1 (6 bases). This CDR3 has 11 amino acids. Germline CDR1 reads MDHEN; CDR2 reads SYDVKM. CDR3 coding DNA: TGTGCCAGCAGTATATCAGGGGCGAAGGACTTC. Its protein product is CASSISGAKDF.

The J gene is TRBJ1-2, the V gene TRBV7-9, with TRBD1 as a possible D gene (5 bases). This CDR3 comprises 14 residues. The V gene lost 6 bases and the J gene lost 2 bases, with 13 bases spanning the gap. Germline CDR1 is SEHNR and CDR2 is FQNEAQ (reference sequence). This CDR3 is CASRPAGGNYGYTF. The CDR3 coding sequence is TGTGCCAGCAGACCCGCGGGGGGGAACTATGGCTACACCTTC.

Worth noting for this clone: A clone one base away is much larger, so this may be a read error. The rearrangement uses TRBV7-9 and TRBJ1-5; D may be TRBD1 (5 bases). This CDR3 has 15 amino acids. The germline gives CDR1 SEHNR, CDR2 FQNEAQ (reference sequence). V dropped 5 bases and J dropped 5 bases, with 16 bases sitting between them. The CDR3 bases are TGTGCCAGCAGCCCTGCGGAGGGAGGGGATCAGCCCCAGCATTTT. Residues: CASSPAEGGDQPQHF.

This clone was detected once. This rearrangement joins TRBV27 to TRBJ1-2; D not resolved. The V gene lost 4 bases and the J gene lost 7 bases, with 10 bases spanning the gap. Looked up from germline, CDR1 is MNHEY and CDR2 is SMNVEV (reference sequence). This CDR3 has 12 amino acids. CDR3 sequence reads: CASSSDWGGYTF. CDR3 DNA: TGTGCCAGCAGTTCGGATTGGGGTGGCTACACCTTC.

The chain employs TRBV5-1 and TRBJ2-2; D unclear. V lost 0 bases, J lost 6 bases, and 9 bases lay in between. The CDR3 runs 14 residues. Germline CDR1 SGHRS, CDR2 YFSETQ. The CDR3 DNA is TGCGCCAGCAGCTTGGTCCGAGCCGCCGGGGAGCTGTTTTTT. Amino acids: CASSLVRAAGELFF. Full variable domain (missing parts from reference TRBV5-1 and TRBJ2-2): KAGVTQTPRYLIKTRGQQVTLSCSPISGHRSVSWYQQTPGQGLQFLFEYFSETQRNKGNFPGRFSGRQFSNSRSEMNVSTLELGDSALYLCASSLVRAAGELFFGEGSRLTVL.

V and J are TRBV30 and TRBJ2-3; TRBD2 matches at 8 bases. With V trimmed by 5 bases and J by 0 bases, 1 base remained unmatched. This CDR3 has 13 amino acids. CDR1 and CDR2 from the germline V gene are GTSNPN and SVGIG (reference sequence). The CDR3 loop reads CAWERGSTDTQYF. As DNA, the CDR3 is TGTGCCTGGGAGCGGGGGAGCACAGATACGCAGTATTTT.

This chain joins TRBV5-1 and TRBJ2-1; 8 bases fit TRBD2. Germline values: CDR1 SGHRS, CDR2 YFSETQ. Unmatched junction bases numbered 10, after V lost 3 bases and J lost 5 bases. The CDR3 length is 16 residues. CDR3 in DNA: TGCGCCAGCAGCTCCCCCGGGACTAGTGTCCACAATGAGCAGTTCTTC. Translation gives CASSSPGTSVHNEQFF. The entire variable domain, with the rest obtained from reference TRBV5-1 and TRBJ2-1, is as follows: KAGVTQTPRYLIKTRGQQVTLSCSPISGHRSVSWYQQTPGQGLQFLFEYFSETQRNKGNFPGRFSGRQFSNSRSEMNVSTLELGDSALYLCASSSPGTSVHNEQFFGPGTRLTVL.

The rearrangement links TRBV19 to TRBJ1-1, with 7 bases fitting TRBD1. CDR3 length: 16 amino acids. Germline V gene data show CDR1 as LNHDA and CDR2 as SQIVND (reference sequence). V gave up 5 bases and J gave up 0 bases; unmatched junction bases: 9. The CDR3 nucleotides read TGTGCCAGTAGTTGGGGACAGCGCTTAATGAACACTGAAGCTTTCTTT. As protein: CASSWGQRLMNTEAFF.

The rearrangement uses TRBV30 and TRBJ2-3, with 9 bases identical to TRBD2. This CDR3 has 16 amino acids. Germline loops: CDR1 GTSNPN, CDR2 SVGIG (reference sequence). Trimming took 3 bases from V and 4 from J; bases not matched to a gene: 11. The CDR3 here is CAWSGTGTSMADTQYF. As DNA, the CDR3 is TGTGCCTGGAGCGGAACCGGGACTAGCATGGCAGATACGCAGTATTTT.

The rearrangement joins TRBV2 to TRBJ2-5; tentatively, D is TRBD1 or TRBD2 (5 bases each). Germline loops: CDR1 SNHLY, CDR2 FYNNEI. This CDR3 is built from 14 residues. Trimming stripped 3 bases from V and 1 base from J, with 9 bases between. The CDR3 DNA reads as TGTGCCAGCAGTGATGAGGGGCCCCAAGAGACCCAGTACTTC. Encoded protein: CASSDEGPQETQYF.